These 19 T cell receptor beta chains originate from one sample sequenced in a study of cytomegalovirus exposure and HLA in healthy donors. PCR used 60 Vbeta primers and 13 Jbeta primers. Repertoires were generated with immunoSEQ multiplex PCR, while TCRdb's copy carries only in-frame clones and drops some. Here the sample spans about 280,000 clones, around 90% being singletons. Sequenced sample: PBMCs. The receptors here all came from a woman between 18 and 29 years old in good health and CMV-seronegative.

This sequence joins TRBV27 and TRBJ1-4; D possibly corresponds to TRBD1 (6 bases). Germline values: CDR1 MNHEY, CDR2 SMNVEV (reference sequence). V lost 8 bases and J 7 bases, leaving 14 bases between the germline ends. The CDR3 is made up of 13 amino acids. The CDR3: CASSRGGVEKLFF. The CDR3 DNA is TGTGCCAGCTCCCGAGGGGGGGTTGAAAAACTGTTTTTT.

As for this clone: Other DNA sequences from this sample encode an identical CDR3 as well. The chain links TRBV5-1 to TRBJ2-1, with TRBD2 identical over 10 bases. V gave up 4 bases and J gave up 3 bases; unmatched junction bases: 4. The CDR3 contains 15 residues. Germline V gene data show CDR1 as SGHRS and CDR2 as YFSETQ. The CDR3 sequence is CASSPGTSVYNEQFF. The CDR3 DNA follows: TGCGCCAGCAGCCCTGGGACTAGCGTCTACAATGAGCAGTTCTTC.

The gene calls are TRBV2 and TRBJ2-7; 8 bases are a match to TRBD1. With 7 bases clipped from V and 2 bases from J, the junction kept 7 bases outside the gene matches. The CDR3 length is 14 residues. Germline V gene lookup returns CDR1 SNHLY and CDR2 FYNNEI. The DNA of the CDR3 is TGTGCCAGCATGGATGGGACAGGAACCTACGAGCAGTACTTC. This gives the protein CASMDGTGTYEQYF.

The V and J genes are TRBV7-3 and TRBJ1-1; D unresolved. Germline V CDR1 and CDR2: SGHTA, FQGTGA. With 5 bases removed from V and 0 bases from J, the gap between germline ends came to 13 bases. The CDR3 totals 15 residues. The CDR3 DNA reads TGTGCCAGCAGCCCCTCTGGTAACATGAACACTGAAGCTTTCTTT. Translation gives CASSPSGNMNTEAFF.

This clone was observed once. The rearrangement joins TRBV5-4 to TRBJ1-1, with 10 bases that match TRBD1. Germline assignment: CDR1 SGHNT and CDR2 YYREEE (reference sequence). The junction had 16 bases not matched to a gene; V was cut back by 4 bases and J by 7 bases. This CDR3 has 17 amino acids. The CDR3 sequence: CASSLPPGQGLAGEAFF. The DNA of the CDR3 is TGTGCCAGCAGCCTCCCGCCGGGACAGGGGCTCGCGGGTGAAGCTTTCTTT.

The gene calls are TRBV5-4 and TRBJ1-3, with no clear D. The CDR3 length is 18 residues. Germline V gene sequence: CDR1 SGHNT, CDR2 YYREEE (reference sequence). Trimming took off 0 bases at V and 0 bases at J, with 16 bases between the two ends. The CDR3, as DNA: TGTGCCAGCAGCTTGGGTAGCCCGTCGTGGAGCTCTGGAAACACCATATATTTT. It is translated as CASSLGSPSWSSGNTIYF.

A single count supports this clone. The chain combines TRBV6-5 with TRBJ2-3; D might be TRBD2 (5 bases). Germline lookup yields CDR1 MNHEY and CDR2 SVGAGI. The CDR3 loop spans 16 amino acids. V lost 2 bases, J lost 1 base, and 13 bases lay in between. Written as DNA, the CDR3 is TGTGCCAGCAGTTACGGGTCGATCGGGGGCACAGATACGCAGTATTTT. This gives the protein CASSYGSIGGTDTQYF.

This clone was found once. The rearrangement joins TRBV28 to TRBJ2-7; 7 bases match TRBD1. The CDR3 extends over 18 amino acids. Trimming at V came to 1 base and at J to 0 bases, leaving 12 bases not matched to a gene. Germline CDR1 is MDHEN and CDR2 is SYDVKM. The CDR3 sequence: CASSLYSLGAGGSYEQYF. In DNA form, the CDR3 reads TGTGCCAGCAGTTTATACTCGCTGGGAGCAGGGGGCTCCTACGAGCAGTACTTC.

This clone was recorded only once. The chain uses TRBV19 and TRBJ1-5, with D possibly matching TRBD1 (5 bases). In germline, CDR1 is LNHDA, CDR2 SQIVND (reference sequence). V was pared by 8 bases and J by 7 bases, with 12 bases between. The CDR3 has 12 residues. CDR3 region: CASRDFYQPQHF. For the CDR3, the DNA is TGTGCCAGTCGGGACTTTTACCAGCCCCAGCATTTT.

The gene calls are TRBV19 and TRBJ1-1, with D perhaps TRBD1 (6 bases). From germline, CDR1 is LNHDA and CDR2 SQIVND (reference sequence). The V end was cut by 5 bases, the J end by 0 bases, with 16 bases between. The length of the CDR3 is 16 residues. The CDR3 here is CASSPGQLRMNTEAFF. In nucleotides, the CDR3 is TGTGCCAGTAGTCCCGGACAGCTGAGGATGAACACTGAAGCTTTCTTT. Full variable domain (outside the CDR3, taken from reference TRBV19 and TRBJ1-1): DGGITQSPKYLFRKEGQNVTLSCEQNLNHDAMYWYRQDPGQGLRLIYYSQIVNDFQKGDIAEGYSVSREKKESFPLTVTSAQKNPTAFYLCASSPGQLRMNTEAFFGQGTRLTVV.

CDR3 protein: CASSLGDRAYEQYF. In DNA, the CDR3 is TGTGCCAGCAGCTTAGGAGACAGGGCCTACGAGCAGTACTTC. The chain combines TRBV13 with TRBJ2-7, with TRBD1 matching over 7 bases. Germline CDR1 PRHDT, CDR2 FYEKMQ (reference sequence). Losses at the gene ends were 0 bases for V and 2 bases for J; bases not matched to a gene: 1. CDR3 length: 14 residues.

V and J are TRBV29-1 and TRBJ1-1, with TRBD1 matching 11 bases. CDR1 is SQVTM, CDR2 ANQGSEA, per germline. J was trimmed by 11 bases and V by 1 base; bases with no gene match: 9. The CDR3 is 14 residues long. In DNA, the CDR3 is TGCAGCGTTGAAGGTCCGGACAGGGGGCAATTGGCTTTCTTT. Its translation: CSVEGPDRGQLAFF. Full variable domain (missing parts from reference TRBV29-1 and TRBJ1-1): SAVISQKPSRDICQRGTSLTIQCQVDSQVTMMFWYRQQPGQSLTLIATANQGSEATYESGFVIDKFPISRPNLTFSTLTVSNMSPEDSSIYLCSVEGPDRGQLAFFGQGTRLTVV.

The chain joins TRBV27 to TRBJ1-1, with D tentatively TRBD1 (6 bases). This CDR3 comprises 14 residues. Germline assignment: CDR1 MNHEY and CDR2 SMNVEV (reference sequence). V lost 2 bases and J 3 bases, leaving 10 bases between the germline ends. CDR3 nucleotides: TGTGCCAGCAGTTTACGGGACATTTACACTGAAGCTTTCTTT. Encoded protein: CASSLRDIYTEAFF.

This chain connects TRBV18 to TRBJ2-7; 10 nucleotides agree with TRBD1. The CDR3 loop spans 14 amino acids. The V segment lost 4 bases and the J segment 6 bases; nucleotides outside the gene matches: 6. CDR1 is KGHSH, CDR2 LQKENI, per germline. Here the CDR3 reads CASSLGDRGTEQYF. The CDR3, as DNA: TGTGCCAGCTCACTAGGGGACAGGGGTACCGAGCAGTACTTC.

The chain has TRBV5-1 and TRBJ1-2, with D tentatively TRBD1 (5 bases). The CDR3 covers 14 residues. The V gene's germline CDR1 is SGHRS and CDR2 YFSETQ. The germline V and J ends were trimmed by 0 bases and 1 base, with 7 bases remaining between them. For the CDR3, the DNA is TGCGCCAGCAGCTTGGGACAGAGTAACTATGGCTACACCTTC. Protein product: CASSLGQSNYGYTF.

This clone has just a few counts. The rearrangement joins TRBV19 to TRBJ1-5; D perhaps matches TRBD1 (6 bases). Germline CDR1 LNHDA, CDR2 SQIVND (reference sequence). The V gene lost 2 bases and the J gene lost 7 bases, with 12 bases spanning the gap. This CDR3 has 14 amino acids. DNA for the CDR3: TGTGCCAGTAGTATAAACAGGGATACGCAGCCCCAGCATTTT. Translating it yields CASSINRDTQPQHF.

The V call is TRBV28, the J call TRBJ2-7, with TRBD1 as a possible D gene (6 bases). Germline lookup yields CDR1 MDHEN and CDR2 SYDVKM. This CDR3 has 16 amino acids. The V gene lost 2 bases and the J gene lost 0 bases, with 14 bases spanning the gap. The CDR3 DNA reads as TGTGCCAGCAGTTTAGGTGATACAGGGAGCTCCTACGAGCAGTACTTC. It codes for CASSLGDTGSSYEQYF.

This chain uses TRBV2 with TRBJ1-1; 7 nucleotides agree with TRBD1. The germline gives CDR1 SNHLY, CDR2 FYNNEI. The CDR3 loop spans 16 amino acids. J lost 0 bases, V lost 3 bases, and 7 bases had no gene match. DNA of the CDR3: TGTGCCAGCAGTGAGACAGGGCGCGGGATGAACACTGAAGCTTTCTTT. It specifies CASSETGRGMNTEAFF. The full variable domain, completed using reference TRBV2 and TRBJ1-1, is EPEVTQTPSHQVTQMGQEVILRCVPISNHLYFYWYRQILGQKVEFLVSFYNNEISEKSEIFDDQFSVERPDGSNFTLKIRSTKLEDSAMYFCASSETGRGMNTEAFFGQGTRLTVV.

Regarding this clone: The junction does not match germline at one end; this may be a read error. The V gene is TRBV7-9, the J gene TRBJ2-7; D is unclear. Germline CDR1 is SEHNR and CDR2 is FQNEAQ (reference sequence). This CDR3 is built from 12 residues. DNA of the CDR3: TGTTCCAGCAGCTTTAACGGCTACGAGCAGTACTTC. This encodes CSSSFNGYEQYF.